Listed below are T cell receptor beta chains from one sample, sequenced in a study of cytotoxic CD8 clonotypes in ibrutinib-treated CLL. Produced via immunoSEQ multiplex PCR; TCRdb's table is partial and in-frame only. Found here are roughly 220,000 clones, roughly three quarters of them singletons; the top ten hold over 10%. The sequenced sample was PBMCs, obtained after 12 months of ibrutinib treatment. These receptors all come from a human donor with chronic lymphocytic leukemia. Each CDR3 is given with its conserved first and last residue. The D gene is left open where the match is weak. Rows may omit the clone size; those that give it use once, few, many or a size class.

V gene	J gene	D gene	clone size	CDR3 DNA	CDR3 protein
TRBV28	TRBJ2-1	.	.	TGTGCCAGCAGTTTAATGGCTGAGCAGTTCTTC	CASSLMAEQFF
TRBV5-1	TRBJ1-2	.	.	TGCGCCAGCAGCTCCGCGCGCTCGGGAGCGAACTATGGCTACACCTTC	CASSSARSGANYGYTF
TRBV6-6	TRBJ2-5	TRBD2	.	TGTGCCAGCAACTTAAGCGGGGGAGGGGAGACCCAGTACTTC	CASNLSGGGETQYF
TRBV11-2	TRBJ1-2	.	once	TGTGCCAGCAGCCTTCTACCCCAGGGAAACGGCTACACCTTC	CASSLLPQGNGYTF
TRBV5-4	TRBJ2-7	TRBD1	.	TGTGCCAGCAGCTGGGGCCTTACAGGGGGATCTTCGGGGCAGTACTTC	CASSWGLTGGSSGQYF
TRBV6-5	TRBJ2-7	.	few	TGTGCCAGCAGTTACTCGGTTCTCGCGACCTACGAGCAGTACTTC	CASSYSVLATYEQYF
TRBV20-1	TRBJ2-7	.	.	TGCAGTGCAAGGACCTACGAGCAGTACTTC	CSARTYEQYF
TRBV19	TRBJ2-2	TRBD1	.	TGTGCCAGTAGTACGGGACAGCTAAACACCGGGGAGCTGTTTTTT	CASSTGQLNTGELFF
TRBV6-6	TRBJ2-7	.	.	TGTGCCAGCAGTTTACGACCCCAGAGGGAGCAGTACTTC	CASSLRPQREQYF
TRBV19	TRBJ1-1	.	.	TGTGCCAGTAGTATAGGGAAGACTGAAGCTTTCTTT	CASSIGKTEAFF
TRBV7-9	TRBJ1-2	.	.	TGTGCCAGCAGCCCGGGCTATGGCTACACCTTC	CASSPGYGYTF
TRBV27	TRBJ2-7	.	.	TGTGCCAGCAGTTTATCTCAGTATTACGAGCAGTACTTC	CASSLSQYYEQYF
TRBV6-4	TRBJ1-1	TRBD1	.	TGTGCCAGGACCAGGGGGTCAAACACTGAAGCTTTCTTT	CARTRGSNTEAFF
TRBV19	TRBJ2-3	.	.	TGTGCCAGTAGAAGGAGCGCTTTTGGTACAGATACGCAGTATTTT	CASRRSAFGTDTQYF
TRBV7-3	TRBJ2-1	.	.	TGTGCCAGCAGCTCCTCGGCTGGGGCGCGCAATGAGCAGTTCTTC	CASSSSAGARNEQFF
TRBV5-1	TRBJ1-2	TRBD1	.	TGCGCCAGCAGCTTGGAAGACAGGGGTAAACGCTACACCTTC	CASSLEDRGKRYTF
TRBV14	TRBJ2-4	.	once	TGTGCCAGCAGCCAAACTCTTGAAGGAGCCAAAAACATTCAGTACTTC	CASSQTLEGAKNIQYF
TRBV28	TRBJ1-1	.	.	TGTGCCTGGGCTAGCGGGGGAATTCAAAACACTGAAGCTTTCTTT	CAWASGGIQNTEAFF
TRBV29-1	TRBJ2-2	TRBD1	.	TGCAGCGTTGAAGAGTCTGAGACAGGGGGCAACGGGGAGCTGTTTTTT	CSVEESETGGNGELFF
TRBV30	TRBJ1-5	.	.	TGTGCCTGGAGTGTACGGTCAGGGGACCAGCCCCAGCATTTT	CAWSVRSGDQPQHF
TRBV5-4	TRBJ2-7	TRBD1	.	TGTGCCAGCAGTTTCCACAGGGGTTCGGGGTCGTATATAAGCTCCTACGAGCAGTACTTC	CASSFHRGSGSYISSYEQYF
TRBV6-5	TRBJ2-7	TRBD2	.	TGTGCCAGCAGTTACTCAGCTAGCGGGGGCTCCTACGAGCAGTACTTC	CASSYSASGGSYEQYF
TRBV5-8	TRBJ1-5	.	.	TGTGCCAGCAGCCCCAGACAGGTTAGCAATCAGCCCCAGCATTTT	CASSPRQVSNQPQHF
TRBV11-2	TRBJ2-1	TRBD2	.	TGTGCCAGCAGCTCTCGATCCCCGGGACTAGCGACCAATGAGCAGTTCTTC	CASSSRSPGLATNEQFF
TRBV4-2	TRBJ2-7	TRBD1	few	TGTGCCAGCAGCCCGACCGGGACAGGGGACTACGAGCAGTACTTC	CASSPTGTGDYEQYF
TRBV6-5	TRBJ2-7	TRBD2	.	TGTGCCAGCAGTGTAACGGGGGGACTGGAGCAGTACTTC	CASSVTGGLEQYF
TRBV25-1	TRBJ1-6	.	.	TGTGCCAGCAAACAAGACAGGTCGAATTCACCCCTCCACTTT	CASKQDRSNSPLHF
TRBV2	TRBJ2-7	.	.	TGTGCCAGCAGGCGAGGGTCCTACGAGCAGTACTTC	CASRRGSYEQYF
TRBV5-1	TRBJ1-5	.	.	TGCGCCAGCAGCTTAGTGGATCAGCCCCAGCATTTT	CASSLVDQPQHF
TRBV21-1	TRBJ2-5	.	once	TGTGCCAGCAGCAAGAGCCTAAGGGGCCGGGAGACCCAGTACTTC	CASSKSLRGRETQYF
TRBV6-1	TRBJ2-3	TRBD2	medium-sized	TGTGCCAGCAGTGAAACTAGCGGGGGGGCAGATACGCAGTATTTT	CASSETSGGADTQYF
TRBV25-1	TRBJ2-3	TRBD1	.	TGTGCCAGCGGGGGGACAGGGGGCTCTTTGGATACGCAGTATTTT	CASGGTGGSLDTQYF
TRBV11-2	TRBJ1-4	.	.	TGTGCCAGCAGCTCCACTCAAGCCAATGAAAAACTGTTTTTT	CASSSTQANEKLFF
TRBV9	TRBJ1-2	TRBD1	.	TGTGCCAGCAGCCCTCAAGGGGACAGTTCTGGGGGCTACACCTTC	CASSPQGDSSGGYTF
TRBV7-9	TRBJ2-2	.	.	TGTGCCAGCAGCTTAGCGCGGACCGGGGAGCTGTTTTTT	CASSLARTGELFF
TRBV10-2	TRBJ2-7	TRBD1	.	TGCGCCAGCACCCCCCAACAGGGGGCTTCATACGAGCAGTACTTC	CASTPQQGASYEQYF
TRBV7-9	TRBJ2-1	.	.	TGTGCCAGCCAAACCGGGACCCTACACAATGAGCAGTTCTTC	CASQTGTLHNEQFF
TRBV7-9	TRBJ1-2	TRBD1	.	TGTGCCAGCAGCCCCCGGACAGGGGGCCGCCTCGATGGCTACACCTTC	CASSPRTGGRLDGYTF
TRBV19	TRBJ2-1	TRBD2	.	TGTGCCAGTAGTCCTAGGACTAGCGGGGGGGGTGAGCAGTTCTTC	CASSPRTSGGGEQFF
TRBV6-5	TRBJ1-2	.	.	TGTGCCAGCAGTTATGGGCAGATCTATGGCTACACCTTC	CASSYGQIYGYTF
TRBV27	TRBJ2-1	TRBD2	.	TGTGCCAGCAGTCCTCGGGCTAGCGGGAGCTCCTACAATGAGCAGTTCTTC	CASSPRASGSSYNEQFF
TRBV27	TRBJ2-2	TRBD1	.	TGTGCCAGCAGTTATCCAGGGGGCGCTCGCACCGGGGAGCTGTTTTTT	CASSYPGGARTGELFF
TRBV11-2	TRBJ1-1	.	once	TGTGCCAGCAGCTTCCTCGTCCGGGGGCCAACTGAAGCTTTCTTT	CASSFLVRGPTEAFF
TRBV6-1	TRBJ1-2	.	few	TGTGCCAGCAGTCCGACAGCAGAAAACTATGGCTACACCTTC	CASSPTAENYGYTF
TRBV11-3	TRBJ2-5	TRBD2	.	TGTGCCAGCAGCTCCTGGGAAGCGGGGGATCAAGAGACCCAGTACTTC	CASSSWEAGDQETQYF
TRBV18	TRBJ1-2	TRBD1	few	TGTGCCAGCTCACCAGACAGGGCTAACTATGGCTACACCTTC	CASSPDRANYGYTF